The present TCR beta chain was sequenced within a study of blood T cell repertoires in COVID-19. As for the study in general: PBMCs, B-cell-depleted T cells, or T cells provided the cDNA or gDNA that made up the material.

Measured with immunoSEQ multiplex PCR; TCRdb has only the in-frame clones, and not every one. The repertoire holds some 100,000 clones, 81% seen once, with 10% in the top ten. CDR1 and CDR2 from the germline V gene are MNHEY and SVGEGT. The CDR3 loop spans 15 amino acids. The V and J ends lost 1 base and 4 bases respectively, with 12 bases between them. What was sequenced was peripheral blood. This chain links TRBV6-2 or TRBV6-3 with TRBJ2-3, with a weak D call TRBD2 (6 bases). This receptor was obtained from a human donor in a cohort sampled during active COVID-19. The DNA for the CDR3 is TGTGCCAGCAGTTACTTGGGCGGGACTGCAGATACGCAGTATTTT. Protein sequence: CASSYLGGTADTQYF.